The TCR beta chain described here comes from a study of T cell changes during pregnancy in multiple sclerosis. TCRdb's table, derived via immunoSEQ multiplex PCR, lists solely in-frame clones and lacks some. The repertoire holds around 77,000 clones, with roughly nine tenths as singletons. V shed 1 base, J shed 4 bases, and the junction held 7 bases outside the gene matches. This CDR3 region has 16 residues. In germline, CDR1 is SGHVS, CDR2 FQNEAQ. This rearrangement joins TRBV7-8 to TRBJ1-5, with 7 nucleotides matching TRBD1. The TCR comes from a female donor in good health, enrolled as a control in a pregnancy study. The source was peripheral blood, collected in the third trimester of pregnancy. CDR3 in DNA: TGTGCCAGCAGCTTAGTCGAGGGGGCAGGGAATCAGCCCCAGCATTTT. This gives the protein CASSLVEGAGNQPQHF.